This T cell receptor (beta chain) was identified in a study of blood T cell repertoires in COVID-19. Study-level background: Donors in the United States, Italy and Spain gave samples during acute or convalescent COVID-19.

The CDR3 has 13 residues. The germline gives CDR1 LGHDT, CDR2 YNNKEL (reference sequence). With 2 bases removed from V and 5 bases from J, the gap between germline ends came to 7 bases. Per the authors' pipeline: Estimation of nucleated cell counts relied on the amplification of reference gene primers. Repertoires were generated with immunoSEQ multiplex PCR, while TCRdb's copy carries only in-frame clones and drops some. The DNA gave D and trimming, while V, J and clone size come from that table. The table records some 120,000 clones, 82% of them present only once. The chain employs TRBV3-1 (or the pseudogene TRBV3-2) and TRBJ1-5, with D unclear. The receptor's source is a man in his 70s with active or convalescent COVID-19. The sample taken for sequencing was peripheral blood. CDR3 coding DNA: TGTGCCAGCAGCCAACAGGTTGATCAGCCCCAGCATTTT. It translates to CASSQQVDQPQHF.